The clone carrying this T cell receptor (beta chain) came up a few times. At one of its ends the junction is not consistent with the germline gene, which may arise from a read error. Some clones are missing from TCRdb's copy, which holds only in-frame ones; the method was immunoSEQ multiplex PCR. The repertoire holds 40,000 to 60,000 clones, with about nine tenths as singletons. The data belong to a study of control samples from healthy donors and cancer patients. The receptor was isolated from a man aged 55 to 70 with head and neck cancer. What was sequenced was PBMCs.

CDR3 sequence (DNA): TGTGCTAGCAGCTTAGGGGACAGGACCGCAGATACGCAGTATTTT. This gives the protein CASSLGDRTADTQYF. The chain recombines TRBV7-7 with TRBJ2-3; 8 nucleotides align to TRBD1. This CDR3 has 15 residues. In germline, CDR1 is SSHAT, CDR2 FNYEAQ (reference sequence).